The text below deals with one T cell receptor beta chain. Its antigen is not yet known. No per-base quality is available; no much larger clone lies one base away. TCRbeta CDR3 regions were amplified from genomic DNA by means of the immunoSEQ Assay, a bias-controlled multiplex PCR. As for the authors' bioinformatics: The number of nucleated cells in each sample was estimated by amplification of reference gene primers within the assay. Sequence reads were collapsed and filtered to measure the absolute abundance of every unique TCRbeta CDR3 rearrangement. For each sample, productive Simpson clonality was calculated as the square root of Simpson's diversity index over productive rearrangements. What TCRdb holds here is the immuneACCESS table cut down to in-frame rearrangements. Part of the clones is not present; checked against another copy, under half of the missing clones reflect an unresolved V gene, and the others are unexplained. V and J calls and clone size follow that table, whereas D and trimming were derived from the DNA. In all, the sample holds about 260,000 clones, and approximately 90% of those were seen once. The ten largest clones represent 2.8% of the sample.

The entry originates in a study of blood T cell repertoires in COVID-19 (dated by TCRdb to 2019 to 2021). Looking at the study overall: Collaborator samples came from the United States, Italy and Spain and covered acute and convalescent phases of COVID-19. The material from the prospective study consisted of cDNA or gDNA derived from T cells, B-cell-depleted T cells, or PBMCs. Subjects who had been exposed to COVID-19, were actively infected with it, or had recovered from it provided the deeply sampled blood TCRbeta repertoires that made up the dataset. A freely available public database, intended as a resource for researchers studying the immune response to SARS-CoV-2, is where the repertoires were released. The samples were drawn from the first 160 participants of the ongoing ImmuneRACE study and from 950 to 1,500 subjects provided by 6 global collaborators. Sample metadata almost always included a de-identified subject ID, COVID-19 status, age in years and sex. Where available, HLA class I and class II types were taken from metadata supplied by the sample provider and were not determined by assay-based typing. Here is what the overall study found, with its caveats: Clinical and demographic metadata were provided uncurated, with the amount varying by source and participant.

In the prospective study, participants were roughly 18 to 95 years old, resided in about two dozen geographic areas of the United States, and were enrolled through a virtual design. In the prospective study, cohorts were assigned on the basis of participant-reported clinical history obtained from a screening survey and a study questionnaire. Exposed participants were defined as having been in contact with someone with a PCR-confirmed or clinician-diagnosed COVID-19 case within 2 weeks of study entry. In the prospective study, mobile phlebotomists collected whole blood, serum and a nasopharyngeal or oropharyngeal swab from each participant. Participants in the prospective study had the option to provide additional blood draws and questionnaires over a 2-month period. Prospective study blood samples were shipped either frozen or at room temperature before DNA extraction. The CDR3 sequence holds 13 residues, the cysteine and phenylalanine included. The CDR3 DNA has 39 bases and is translated from base 1. For CDR1 and CDR2, the germline V gene (reference sequence) lists LNHDA and SQIVND. V and J are trimmed by 5 bases and 1 base, and the gene matches miss 1 base of the junction.

The sequence was obtained from a man aged 35-49 years who had been exposed to COVID-19. Sequenced: PBMCs or T cells enriched from blood (not recorded which). The receptor chain draws on TRBV19 and TRBJ2-7, with TRBD1 identical over 8 junction bases. This receptor carries the CDR3 CASSGQGSYEQYF. The DNA reads as follows: TGTGCCAGTAGTGGACAGGGTTCCTACGAGCAGTACTTC.